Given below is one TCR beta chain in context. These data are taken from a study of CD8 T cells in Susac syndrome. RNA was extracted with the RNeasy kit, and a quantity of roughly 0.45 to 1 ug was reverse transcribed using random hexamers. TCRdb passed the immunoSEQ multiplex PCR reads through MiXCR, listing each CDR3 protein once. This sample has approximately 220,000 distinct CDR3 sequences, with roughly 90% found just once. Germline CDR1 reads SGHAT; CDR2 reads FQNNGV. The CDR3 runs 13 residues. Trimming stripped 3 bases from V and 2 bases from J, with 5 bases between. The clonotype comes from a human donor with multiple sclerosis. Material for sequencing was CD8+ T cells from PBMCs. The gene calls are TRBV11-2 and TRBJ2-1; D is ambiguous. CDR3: CASSFRPYNEQFF. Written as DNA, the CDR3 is TGTGCCAGCAGCTTCCGACCCTACAATGAGCAGTTCTTC.